The 23 T cell receptor beta chains reported below all come from one sample, sequenced in a study of T cells in Graves' hyperthyroidism and ophthalmopathy. The TCR beta CDR3 regions underwent amplification using RNA transcripts as the source. Carried out on the TCR CDR3, a first-round RT-PCR used the HTBI primer set. TCRdb recomputed calls from the multiplex PCR reads with MiXCR, one row per CDR3 protein. The sample lists some 400,000 distinct CDR3 sequences, about a fifth occurring once. The material sequenced was blood. The receptors derive from a woman between 18 and 29 years old with Graves' hyperthyroidism.

This clonotype was seen repeatedly, ten times or more. The chain recombines TRBV20-1 with TRBJ1-1, with a weak D call TRBD1 (6 bases). The CDR3 is made up of 14 amino acids. Germline V gives CDR1 DFQATT, CDR2 SNEGSKA (reference sequence). V lost 1 base and J 2 bases, leaving 11 bases between the germline ends. CDR3 amino acids: CSARVGGANTEAFF. The CDR3 nucleotides are TGCAGTGCTAGAGTAGGGGGGGCCAACACTGAAGCTTTCTTT.

At least ten counts were recorded for this clonotype. The gene calls are TRBV9 and TRBJ1-2; the D is unclear. Trimming shortened V by 3 bases and J by 4 bases, and 16 bases separated the two germline ends. This CDR3 is built from 15 residues. CDR1 is SGDLS and CDR2 is YYNGEE in the germline V gene. CDR3 region: CASSDHSKGGYGYTF. The CDR3 DNA reads TGTGCCAGCAGCGACCATTCAAAGGGCGGCTATGGCTACACCTTC.

The CDR3: CATSTSAGSGELFF. Here the CDR3 DNA reads TGTGCCACCAGTACGTCGGCGGGTAGCGGGGAGCTGTTTTTT. J is TRBJ2-2 and V is TRBV24-1, with D perhaps matching TRBD2 (5 bases). The CDR3 length is 14 residues. Germline CDR1 KGHDR, CDR2 SFDVKD. V was clipped by 6 bases and J by 7 bases, with 14 bases between them.

This clonotype was detected a few times. This chain links TRBV28 with TRBJ2-2, with 8 bases fitting TRBD2. The CDR3 sequence is 17 residues long. Losses at the gene ends were 3 bases for V and 0 bases for J; bases not matched to a gene: 6. CDR1 is MDHEN and CDR2 is SYDVKM in the germline V gene. The CDR3 sequence: CASSFLAGLANTGELFF. The CDR3, as DNA: TGTGCCAGCAGTTTTTTAGCGGGGCTGGCGAACACCGGGGAGCTGTTTTTT.

This clonotype was found many times. This chain joins TRBV5-6 and TRBJ2-2; TRBD1 might be the D (5 bases). Germline values: CDR1 SGHDT, CDR2 YYEEEE. CDR3 length equals 13 residues. Deletions cut 4 bases from V and 3 bases from J, with 7 bases between. This chain's CDR3 is CASSPGYTGELFF. The CDR3 nucleotides are TGTGCCAGCAGCCCAGGGTACACCGGGGAGCTGTTTTTT.

The chain links TRBV3-1 to TRBJ2-5; either TRBD1 or TRBD2 may fit D (6 bases each). The CDR3 consists of 15 residues. V lost 3 bases and J 6 bases, leaving 17 bases between the germline ends. Germline lookup yields CDR1 LGHDT and CDR2 YNNKEL (reference sequence). The CDR3 DNA reads as TGTGCCAGCAGCCAGTCGGGGATAGGGGGGAAGACCCAGTACTTC. Protein product: CASSQSGIGGKTQYF.

This clonotype was seen a handful of times. This chain uses TRBV6-6 with TRBJ2-4; no definite D call. The germline V and J ends were trimmed by 4 bases and 0 bases, with 4 bases remaining between them. This CDR3 contains 13 residues. The V gene's germline CDR1 is MNHNY and CDR2 SVGAGI (reference sequence). The CDR3 spells CASSSLAKNIQYF. The CDR3, as DNA: TGTGCCAGCAGTTCCCTAGCCAAAAACATTCAGTACTTC.

This clonotype was observed at least ten times. The chain joins TRBV7-8 to TRBJ1-2, with 8 bases aligning to TRBD1. V was clipped by 5 bases and J by 8 bases; unmatched bases: 19. The CDR3 is 17 amino acids. Germline assignment: CDR1 SGHVS and CDR2 FQNEAQ. CDR3 sequence reads: CASSPVGTGMGLGGYTF. The DNA of the CDR3 is TGTGCCAGCAGCCCCGTGGGGACAGGAATGGGTCTTGGAGGCTACACCTTC.

This clonotype occurred many times. The chain joins TRBV12-3 or TRBV12-4 to TRBJ1-4; D is unclear. This CDR3 contains 14 residues. V was cut by 3 bases and J by 7 bases, with 12 bases left in between. The CDR3, as DNA: TGTGCCAGCAGTTTGGAACGGCCAGGTGAAAAACTGTTTTTT. Its translation: CASSLERPGEKLFF.

This clonotype appeared many times. V and J are TRBV20-1 and TRBJ1-5; D gene ambiguous. The CDR3 is 13 amino acids. V was trimmed by 1 base and J by 6 bases, leaving 10 bases between them. Germline V gene lookup returns CDR1 DFQATT and CDR2 SNEGSKA (reference sequence). In DNA, the CDR3 is TGCAGTGCTAGAGTAAGATTCAGTCAGCCCCAGCATTTT. Protein: CSARVRFSQPQHF.

CDR3 sequence (DNA): TGCGCCAGCAGCCCCCGGCCAGAGGGCGATACGCAGTATTTT. Its translation: CASSPRPEGDTQYF. The rearrangement uses TRBV4-1 and TRBJ2-3; possible D gene TRBD2, 5 bases. CDR1 MGHRA and CDR2 YSYEKL come from the germline V gene. The CDR3 has 14 amino acids. The V end was cut by 4 bases, the J end by 6 bases, with 14 bases between.

This clonotype occurred many times. The chain uses TRBV28 and TRBJ1-5, with unresolved D. Germline CDR1 reads MDHEN; CDR2 reads SYDVKM. The CDR3 covers 15 residues. The V end was cut by 5 bases, the J end by 0 bases, with 11 bases between. CDR3 in amino acids: CASSLRVFSNQPQHF. The CDR3 DNA reads as TGTGCCAGCAGTCTACGGGTTTTTAGCAATCAGCCCCAGCATTTT.

This clonotype was seen repeatedly, ten times or more. The CDR3 DNA reads TGTGCCAGCAGTTTGCAGGGGGCCCCTTCTTATGGCTACACCTTC. Encoded protein: CASSLQGAPSYGYTF. The rearrangement uses TRBV12-3 or TRBV12-4 and TRBJ1-2; 8 bases map to TRBD1. CDR3 length: 15 residues. V was clipped by 3 bases and J by 5 bases; unmatched bases: 8.

This clonotype was seen many times. This chain connects TRBV7-8 to TRBJ2-5; the D gene is possibly TRBD2 (6 bases). The CDR3 consists of 13 residues. From germline, CDR1 is SGHVS and CDR2 FQNEAQ. V shed 5 bases and J shed 5 bases, with 12 bases lying between them. This CDR3 reads CASSPRLVETQYF. CDR3 coding DNA: TGTGCCAGCAGCCCTAGACTAGTGGAGACCCAGTACTTC.

At least ten counts were recorded for this clonotype. A much larger clone is a single base away; this may be a read error. The rearrangement joins TRBV24-1 to TRBJ2-5; a weak D match, TRBD2 (5 bases). Germline CDR1 KGHDR, CDR2 SFDVKD. The CDR3 is 15 amino acids. The DNA of the CDR3 is TGTGCCACCAGTGACAGGACTGGGTTCGGAGAGACCAAGTACTTC. This codes for CATSDRTGFGETKYF.

This clonotype has a count of ten or more. V usage is TRBV5-1 and J usage is TRBJ1-2, with TRBD1 as a possible D gene (5 bases). Germline values: CDR1 SGHRS, CDR2 YFSETQ. The length of the CDR3 is 17 residues. V lost 0 bases, J lost 6 bases, and 21 bases lay in between. Here the CDR3 reads CASSLGGRDAGWDGYTF. The CDR3, as DNA: TGCGCCAGCAGCTTGGGTGGCAGGGACGCTGGCTGGGATGGCTACACCTTC.

The chain employs TRBV6-5 and TRBJ2-7, with a tentative D call TRBD2 (6 bases). Trimming removed 2 bases from V and 5 bases from J, with 16 bases in between. Germline V gene data show CDR1 as MNHEY and CDR2 as SVGAGI. This CDR3 comprises 15 residues. In DNA, the CDR3 is TGTGCCAGCAGTTACGGGGCGATTGCGGGAAACGAGCAGTACTTC. Encoded protein: CASSYGAIAGNEQYF.

A single count supports this clonotype. The chain combines TRBV4-1 with TRBJ1-1; D call uncertain. The ends were cut back, 6 bases at V and 6 bases at J, with 14 bases in the middle. CDR1 and CDR2 from the germline V gene are MGHRA and YSYEKL. The CDR3 consists of 13 residues. The CDR3 here is CASRFVGRAEAFF. CDR3 DNA sequence: TGCGCCAGCAGATTCGTGGGGAGAGCTGAAGCTTTCTTT.

This clonotype was counted between two and nine times. V usage is TRBV4-2 and J usage is TRBJ1-2, with 11 bases identical to TRBD1. Germline assignment: CDR1 LGHNA and CDR2 YNFKEQ. The CDR3 runs 18 residues. V lost 1 base, J lost 12 bases, and 19 bases stayed unmatched. Written as DNA, the CDR3 is TGTGCCAGCAGCCAAGTTTTCACCCCCGGGACAGGGGGATTCGGAGACACCTTC. Translating gives CASSQVFTPGTGGFGDTF.

This clonotype has ten or more counts. V usage is TRBV18 and J usage is TRBJ1-5; D call uncertain. V gave up 5 bases and J gave up 5 bases, with 13 bases separating them. The CDR3 totals 14 residues. Germline CDR1 KGHSH, CDR2 LQKENI. For the CDR3, the DNA is TGTGCCAGCTCAAAATCGGGCGGGGATCAGCCCCAGCATTTT. Protein sequence: CASSKSGGDQPQHF.

This clonotype was detected ten times or more. The rearrangement links TRBV11-2 to TRBJ2-5; D tentatively reads TRBD1 or TRBD2 (6 bases each). The V gene lost 5 bases and the J gene lost 1 base, with 17 bases spanning the gap. CDR3 length: 16 amino acids. CDR1 is SGHAT and CDR2 is FQNNGV in the germline V gene. This CDR3 is CASSQGMGGGQETQYF. The DNA for the CDR3 is TGTGCCAGCAGCCAGGGAATGGGGGGCGGCCAAGAGACCCAGTACTTC.

This clonotype came up many times. The CDR3 is CASSVLVAGELFF. The CDR3, as DNA: TGTGCCAGTAGTGTACTTGTGGCCGGGGAGCTGTTTTTT. The J gene is TRBJ2-2, the V gene TRBV19; no clear D. Trimming left V 5 bases short and J 6 bases short, with 10 bases between. CDR3 length: 13 residues. Germline loops: CDR1 LNHDA, CDR2 SQIVND (reference sequence).

This clonotype was recorded many times. This chain uses TRBV11-2 with TRBJ2-2; TRBD1 might be the D (5 bases). The ends were cut back, 5 bases at V and 4 bases at J, with 14 bases in the middle. The CDR3 has 15 amino acids. Germline V CDR1 and CDR2: SGHAT, FQNNGV. CDR3 protein: CASSPRTPITGELFF. The CDR3 DNA follows: TGTGCCAGCAGCCCGCGGACACCCATCACCGGGGAGCTGTTTTTT. Complete variable domain (other parts from reference TRBV11-2 and TRBJ2-2): EAGVAQSPRYKIIEKRQSVAFWCNPISGHATLYWYQQILGQGPKLLIQFQNNGVVDDSQLPKDRFSAERLKGVDSTLKIQPAKLEDSAVYLCASSPRTPITGELFFGEGSRLTVL.